This T cell receptor beta chain was recovered during a study of T cell repertoires in cytomegalovirus infection. For the study at large: Based on public TCR beta signatures, there were indications of CMV infection and of a matching HLA type.

TCRdb re-analysed the reads in MiXCR, keeping a single row per CDR3 protein. The sample holds hundreds of thousands of distinct CDR3 sequences, roughly 31% seen once. CDR3 length: 15 residues. Germline-derived CDR1 and CDR2 are SGHTA and FQGTGA. V was clipped by 4 bases and J by 6 bases; unmatched bases: 6. This sequence originates from a human donor in good health (CMV status not recorded). Some clones in this sample may be carry-over from other donors' samples. Sequenced material: PBMCs. The V call is TRBV7-3, the J call TRBJ2-2; 9 bases align to TRBD1. The CDR3 protein is CASSWDRAYPGELFF. DNA for the CDR3: TGTGCCAGCAGCTGGGACAGGGCTTATCCCGGGGAGCTGTTTTTT.